These 28 T cell receptor beta chains came from one sample sequenced in a study of blood T cell repertoires in COVID-19. Method: immunoSEQ multiplex PCR; TCRdb's copy keeps in-frame clones and lacks some. The repertoire holds several thousand clones, with 80% to 90% as singletons. Sequencing input: peripheral blood. The receptors were gathered from a human donor in a cohort sampled during active COVID-19.

This clone appeared a few times. The chain is built from TRBV4-1 and TRBJ1-1; perhaps TRBD1 as D (6 bases). The germline V gene encodes CDR1 MGHRA and CDR2 YSYEKL. Trimming cost V 4 bases and J 10 bases, with 22 bases left between them. The CDR3 totals 15 residues. The CDR3 region has the DNA TGCGCCAGCAGCCCGCCCCAGACAGGATACGAACGAGCTTTCTTT. Amino acids: CASSPPQTGYERAFF.

The gene calls are TRBV7-7 and TRBJ2-1; 7 bases are shared with TRBD2. V trimming: 1 base; J trimming: 0 bases; junction bases outside the gene matches: 6. This CDR3 spans 17 amino acids. Germline CDR1 SSHAT, CDR2 FNYEAQ (reference sequence). The CDR3, as DNA: TGTGCCAGCAGCTTAGTACATACGGGGGGCTCCTACAATGAGCAGTTCTTC. It translates to CASSLVHTGGSYNEQFF.

The chain has TRBV28 and TRBJ1-5, with a weak D call TRBD1 (6 bases). This CDR3 spans 14 amino acids. Germline loops: CDR1 MDHEN, CDR2 SYDVKM. V lost 7 bases to trimming and J lost 0 bases, with 10 bases between them. The CDR3 coding sequence is TGTGCCAGCAATTCGGACAGTAGCAATCAGCCCCAGCATTTT. It specifies CASNSDSSNQPQHF. The variable domain in full, completed from reference TRBV28 and TRBJ1-5, reads DVKVTQSSRYLVKRTGEKVFLECVQDMDHENMFWYRQDPGLGLRLIYFSYDVKMKEKGDIPEGYSVSREKKERFSLILESASTNQTSMYLCASNSDSSNQPQHFGDGTRLSIL.

This rearrangement joins TRBV24-1 to TRBJ2-5; 8 bases are shared with TRBD1. The CDR3 is made up of 15 amino acids. V was pared by 4 bases and J by 2 bases, with 5 bases of the junction left unmatched. Germline V gene data show CDR1 as KGHDR and CDR2 as SFDVKD. Here the CDR3 reads CATSDPGTGQETQYF. DNA for the CDR3: TGTGCCACCAGTGACCCCGGGACAGGACAAGAGACCCAGTACTTC.

V is TRBV29-1 and J is TRBJ2-7, with 8 bases identical to TRBD1. With V trimmed by 7 bases and J by 0 bases, 11 bases remained unmatched. This CDR3 region has 15 residues. Germline CDR1 is SQVTM and CDR2 is ANQGSEA. The chain's CDR3 is CSATDPGGSSYEQYF. The DNA for the CDR3 is TGCAGCGCAACCGATCCAGGGGGCAGCTCCTACGAGCAGTACTTC.

This clone was seen only once. The chain is built from TRBV12-3 or TRBV12-4 and TRBJ2-3; no reliable D call. Deletions cut 6 bases from V and 2 bases from J, with 9 bases between. This CDR3 is built from 13 residues. The CDR3 spells CASRVEVTDTQYF. CDR3 DNA sequence: TGTGCCAGCAGGGTAGAGGTCACAGATACGCAGTATTTT.

The rearrangement links TRBV7-6 to TRBJ2-1, with 7 bases fitting TRBD2. Per the germline V gene, CDR1 is SGHVS and CDR2 is FNYEAQ. The V gene end was trimmed by 1 base and the J gene end by 1 base; junction bases not matched to a gene: 4. This CDR3 contains 16 residues. This chain's CDR3 is CASSLESGESYNEQFF. CDR3 sequence (DNA): TGTGCCAGCAGCTTAGAGAGCGGGGAATCCTACAATGAGCAGTTCTTC.

V and J are TRBV6-2 or TRBV6-3 and TRBJ2-1; tentatively, D is TRBD2 (5 bases). Per the germline V gene, CDR1 is MNHEY and CDR2 is SVGEGT. The V gene lost 2 bases and the J gene lost 5 bases, with 16 bases spanning the gap. This CDR3 comprises 16 residues. CDR3 sequence reads: CASSYGLGRFNNEQFF. The CDR3 DNA reads as TGTGCCAGCAGTTACGGACTTGGGCGATTCAACAATGAGCAGTTCTTC.

This chain connects TRBV5-1 to TRBJ1-2; no firm D call. CDR1 SGHRS and CDR2 YFSETQ come from the germline V gene. The CDR3 sequence is 14 residues long. Trimming stripped 7 bases from V and 8 bases from J, with 21 bases between. CDR3 in amino acids: CASQPSPTGQGYTF. The DNA of the CDR3 is TGCGCCAGCCAACCCTCGCCCACGGGTCAGGGCTACACCTTC.

V is TRBV5-4 and J is TRBJ2-7, with 7 bases aligning to TRBD1. The CDR3 extends over 14 amino acids. The V segment lost 4 bases and the J segment 3 bases; nucleotides outside the gene matches: 7. Germline CDR1 SGHNT, CDR2 YYREEE (reference sequence). CDR3 amino acids: CASSPWSGGYEQYF. The CDR3 DNA sequence: TGTGCCAGCAGCCCATGGTCAGGGGGCTACGAGCAGTACTTC.

This rearrangement joins TRBV19 to TRBJ2-1, with D possibly being TRBD2 (6 bases). V shed 6 bases and J shed 2 bases, with 14 bases lying between them. Germline CDR1 reads LNHDA; CDR2 reads SQIVND (reference sequence). The CDR3 consists of 15 residues. CDR3 sequence (DNA): TGTGCCAGTAGCGCGGGGCAGGGAACCTACAATGAGCAGTTCTTC. Its translation is CASSAGQGTYNEQFF. Supplemented by reference TRBV19 and TRBJ2-1, the full variable domain reads DGGITQSPKYLFRKEGQNVTLSCEQNLNHDAMYWYRQDPGQGLRLIYYSQIVNDFQKGDIAEGYSVSREKKESFPLTVTSAQKNPTAFYLCASSAGQGTYNEQFFGPGTRLTVL.

The chain links TRBV4-1 to TRBJ1-5, with D possibly being TRBD1 (5 bases). V lost 3 bases, J lost 1 base, and 7 bases lay in between. CDR1 and CDR2 from the germline V gene are MGHRA and YSYEKL. The CDR3 is 14 amino acids. The CDR3 DNA reads as TGCGCCAGCAGCCAGGGGGGAAGCAATCAGCCCCAGCATTTT. Amino acid sequence: CASSQGGSNQPQHF.

This sequence joins TRBV18 and TRBJ2-7; the D gene is possibly TRBD1 (6 bases). The ends were cut back, 3 bases at V and 0 bases at J, with 12 bases in the middle. This CDR3 is 15 amino acids long. Germline CDR1 and CDR2: KGHSH and LQKENI. The CDR3 bases are TGTGCCAGCTCACCGGTACAGGGTAGCTCCTACGAGCAGTACTTC. It codes for CASSPVQGSSYEQYF.

J is TRBJ1-1 and V is TRBV4-1; no clear D gene. Germline loops: CDR1 MGHRA, CDR2 YSYEKL. This CDR3 is built from 12 residues. V gave up 1 base and J gave up 5 bases, with 5 bases separating them. In nucleotides, the CDR3 is TGCGCCAGCAGCCAAGCGGGTACTGAAGCTTTCTTT. Residues: CASSQAGTEAFF.

This rearrangement joins TRBV11-2 to TRBJ1-2, with D possibly being TRBD1 (5 bases). The germline CDR1 and CDR2 sequences are SGHAT and FQNNGV. Trimming pared 1 base from V and 14 bases from J, leaving 17 bases between. CDR3 size: 13 residues. The CDR3 sequence: CASSLGSWQGGTF. CDR3 in DNA: TGTGCCAGCAGCTTAGGGTCTTGGCAGGGAGGGACCTTC.

The rearrangement uses TRBV29-1 and TRBJ1-2; TRBD1 agrees at 8 bases. The germline CDR1 and CDR2 sequences are SQVTM and ANQGSEA. With V trimmed by 5 bases and J by 6 bases, 5 bases remained unmatched. This CDR3 spans 12 amino acids. The CDR3 region is CSVSDREDGYTF. The CDR3 DNA sequence: TGCAGCGTTTCGGACAGGGAGGATGGCTACACCTTC.

The chain combines TRBV27 with TRBJ1-2; D unclear. This CDR3 contains 13 residues. Looked up from germline, CDR1 is MNHEY and CDR2 is SMNVEV (reference sequence). Trimming took off 5 bases at V and 4 bases at J, with 11 bases between the two ends. CDR3 region: CASSPSYSYGYTF. The CDR3 DNA reads as TGTGCCAGCAGTCCTTCTTATTCCTATGGCTACACCTTC.

In DNA form, the CDR3 reads TGTGCCAGCAGCGCCCAGACTGGCACAGATACGCAGTATTTT. It codes for CASSAQTGTDTQYF. The chain recombines TRBV9 with TRBJ2-3, with D hard to call. Germline-derived CDR1 and CDR2 are SGDLS and YYNGEE. V lost 3 bases, J lost 1 base, and 9 bases lay in between. The CDR3 runs 14 residues.

The CDR3 sequence is CASSSLSGGAAYNEQFF. The CDR3 DNA is TGCGCCAGCAGCTCGTTAAGCGGGGGGGCCGCCTACAATGAGCAGTTCTTC. This chain links TRBV5-1 with TRBJ2-1; 10 bases agree with TRBD2. There are 17 residues in the CDR3. Germline V gene lookup returns CDR1 SGHRS and CDR2 YFSETQ. V lost 3 bases to trimming and J lost 2 bases; unmatched junction nucleotides: 8.

The chain uses TRBV4-2 and TRBJ2-7, with D possibly being TRBD2 (7 bases). Trimming pared 1 base from V and 1 base from J, leaving 11 bases between. Germline V gene lookup returns CDR1 LGHNA and CDR2 YNFKEQ. The CDR3 spans 15 residues. The CDR3 here is CASSQVGGASYEQYF. The CDR3 nucleotides are TGTGCCAGCAGCCAAGTAGGGGGGGCGTCCTACGAGCAGTACTTC.

V gene TRBV6-5 combines with J gene TRBJ2-5; D is possibly TRBD1 (6 bases). This CDR3 comprises 16 residues. Trimming removed 4 bases from V and 4 bases from J, with 19 bases in between. CDR1 is MNHEY and CDR2 is SVGAGI in the germline V gene. The CDR3 is CASSSTTWDIGETQYF. Written as DNA, the CDR3 is TGTGCCAGCAGTTCCACCACTTGGGACATAGGAGAGACCCAGTACTTC.

This chain joins TRBV4-1 and TRBJ2-7; 9 bases fit TRBD1. The CDR3 is 16 amino acids. The V and J ends lost 3 bases and 1 base, in that order; junction bases with no gene match: 7. Germline loops: CDR1 MGHRA, CDR2 YSYEKL. In DNA form, the CDR3 reads TGCGCCAGCAGCCATATTGGGACAGGGTCATCCTACGAGCAGTACTTC. Translation gives CASSHIGTGSSYEQYF.

The chain joins TRBV9 to TRBJ2-5; the match to TRBD2 covers 14 bases. Trimming at V came to 0 bases and at J to 3 bases, leaving 4 bases not matched to a gene. CDR1 is SGDLS and CDR2 is YYNGEE in the germline V gene. The CDR3 length is 17 residues. Written as DNA, the CDR3 is TGTGCCAGCAGCGTAGGGTCGACTAGCGGGGGGGAAGAGACCCAGTACTTC. This codes for CASSVGSTSGGEETQYF. The full variable domain, its missing parts supplied by reference TRBV9 and TRBJ2-5, is DSGVTQTPKHLITATGQRVTLRCSPRSGDLSVYWYQQSLDQGLQFLIQYYNGEERAKGNILERFSAQQFPDLHSELNLSSLELGDSALYFCASSVGSTSGGEETQYFGPGTRLLVL.

This chain connects TRBV19 to TRBJ2-1, with D hard to call. Trimming stripped 6 bases from V and 0 bases from J, with 12 bases between. The CDR3 has 15 residues. CDR1 and CDR2 (germline): LNHDA, SQIVND (reference sequence). This chain's CDR3 is CASRRQKSSYNEQFF. In DNA, the CDR3 is TGTGCCAGTAGGAGACAAAAGAGCTCCTACAATGAGCAGTTCTTC.

The J gene is TRBJ2-4, the V gene TRBV6-6; tentatively, D is TRBD2 (5 bases). Germline V CDR1 and CDR2: MNHNY, SVGAGI (reference sequence). V was shortened by 7 bases and J by 0 bases, with 16 bases between the two germline ends. There are 16 residues in the CDR3. CDR3 residues: CASTERAALAKNIQYF. Here the CDR3 DNA reads TGTGCCAGCACTGAGAGGGCAGCTCTAGCCAAAAACATTCAGTACTTC.

The chain links TRBV2 to TRBJ2-5; TRBD1 aligns across 7 bases. The CDR3 runs to 15 residues. V gave up 4 bases and J gave up 4 bases; unmatched junction bases: 9. Germline-derived CDR1 and CDR2 are SNHLY and FYNNEI. The CDR3 sequence is CASSVLRGSLETQYF. The CDR3 coding sequence is TGTGCCAGCAGTGTGCTCAGGGGGTCCCTAGAGACCCAGTACTTC.

The genes are TRBV6-5 and TRBJ2-1; no clear D. CDR3 length equals 14 residues. Trimming cost V 1 base and J 4 bases, with 8 bases left between them. Germline V gives CDR1 MNHEY, CDR2 SVGAGI. The CDR3 sequence is CASSYFSAYNEQFF. The CDR3 DNA sequence: TGTGCCAGCAGTTACTTTAGTGCTTACAATGAGCAGTTCTTC.

There are a few counts of this clone. The chain links TRBV11-2 to TRBJ1-2; tentatively, D is TRBD1 (5 bases). The V end was cut by 8 bases, the J end by 6 bases, with 19 bases between. The CDR3 runs 14 residues. The germline CDR1 and CDR2 sequences are SGHAT and FQNNGV. The CDR3 region is CASGQGRRVNGYTF. The CDR3 coding sequence is TGTGCCAGCGGCCAGGGCAGACGGGTAAATGGCTACACCTTC.